The source of this T cell receptor (beta chain) is a study of CD8 T cells in Susac syndrome (dated by TCRdb to the late 2010s). Study-wide context: Among the Susac syndrome patients who were sequenced, clinically active disease was present in six and clinical remission was observed in fewer than 10. At blood withdrawal, Susac syndrome patients were either therapy-naive, taking corticosteroids (in some cases with IVIg as well), or taking IVIg alone. Whether CD8+ T cell activation and differentiation in Susac syndrome was antigen driven was tested using repertoire sequencing. Study-level results and caveats: The number of individuals in the TCR sequencing and HLA analysis was recognized as being relatively small. No clonal expansion was detected in the CD4+ T cell repertoire of Susac syndrome patients.

In regard to this clonotype: Its antigen is not yet known. The record has no base qualities; no much larger clone is one base away.

From a lookup of the germline V gene (reference sequence), CDR1 and CDR2 are DFQATT and SNEGSKA. The V end gives up 3 bases and the J end 8 bases, leaving 9 bases in the junction not matched to a gene. The CDR3 sequence holds 14 residues, the cysteine and phenylalanine included. Left in the record is the CDR3 DNA by itself, 42 bases read in frame from the first base. High-throughput TCR beta sequencing profiled peripheral blood CD8+ and CD4+ T cells from healthy donors, Susac syndrome patients and multiple sclerosis patients. The Susac syndrome patients fulfilled recently defined diagnostic criteria for either definite or probable disease. Bulk CD8+ and CD4+ T cells were purified magnetically by negative isolation, whereas CD8+ TEMRA cells were enriched by FACS. Blood was collected in EDTA tubes and processed within 24 hours, with PBMCs isolated through density gradient centrifugation. PBMCs intended for TCR sequencing were cryopreserved in liquid nitrogen and were subsequently thawed in a 37 degrees C water bath. The sorted or isolated CD4+, CD8+ and CD8+ TEMRA cells had a purity of 90% or higher.

RNA was extracted using the RNeasy kit, and about 0.45 to 1 microgram was reverse transcribed with random hexamers. TCR beta CDR3 regions were amplified with the immunoSEQ multiplex PCR assay covering 54 Vbeta and 13 Jbeta segments. To correct PCR amplification bias, a synthetic template baseline was used for both primer optimization and computational correction. In the paper's pipeline: Reads were annotated to V, D and J genes per IMGT and analyzed with immunoSEQ Analyzer, keeping only productive sequences. Clonality was calculated as one minus the Shannon entropy normalized by log2 of the number of productive unique sequences. Public and private clones were assessed among the 100 most prevalent clones of each patient and control. Clones were defined as Susac-specific if absent from the healthy and MS cohorts, from approximately 1,100 published viral clones and from other ImmuneACCESS disease sequences. TCRdb reran the public reads through fastp at Q25 and MiXCR, keeping productive beta chains. Rows are unified per CDR3 protein, each entry keeping the most common DNA and genes. TCRdb's processing, not the authors', yielded these V and J calls. The sample table lists about 140,000 distinct CDR3 sequences, 90% to 96% of them with a count of one. The ten most abundant clones make up around 0.08% of the sample.

The sequence joins TRBV20-1 to TRBJ1-4; a stretch of 7 junction bases matches TRBD1. The source of this sequence is a human donor with Susac syndrome. The sample was CD4+ T cells from PBMCs. CDR3 loop: CSARRGQAREKLFF. At the DNA level, the sequence is TGCAGTGCTAGGCGCGGACAGGCTCGAGAAAAACTGTTTTTT.